Included here is one TCR beta chain sequence, with context. This record comes from a study of cytomegalovirus exposure and HLA in healthy donors. Primers: 60 Vbeta forward and 13 Jbeta reverse. In the authors' workflow: About 11 million shared chains were among the approximately 82 million unique TCR beta chains that a later analysis counted. Libraries were prepared by immunoSEQ multiplex PCR; TCRdb keeps only in-frame clonotypes and omits some of them. The V and J calls and clone size were taken over from that table, and D and trimming were inferred from the DNA. The profile shows approximately 300,000 clones, about 80% of them singletons. V lost 5 bases to trimming and J lost 9 bases; unmatched junction nucleotides: 11. There are 15 residues in the CDR3. Per the germline V gene, CDR1 is SSHAT and CDR2 is FNYEAQ (reference sequence).

The V and J genes are TRBV7-7 and TRBJ2-1; TRBD2 aligns across 9 bases. The clonotype originates from a girl aged 2-10 years in good health and CMV-seronegative. Sequencing was performed on PBMCs. The CDR3 DNA is TGTGCCAGCAGCCTTTCTGGTAGCGGGAGTGGTGAGCAGTTCTTC. It translates to CASSLSGSGSGEQFF. Full variable domain (remainder filled in from reference TRBV7-7 and TRBJ2-1): GAGVSQSPRYKVTKRGQDVTLRCDPISSHATLYWYQQALGQGPEFLTYFNYEAQPDKSGLPSDRFSAERPEGSISTLTIQRTEQRDSAMYRCASSLSGSGSGEQFFGPGTRLTVL.